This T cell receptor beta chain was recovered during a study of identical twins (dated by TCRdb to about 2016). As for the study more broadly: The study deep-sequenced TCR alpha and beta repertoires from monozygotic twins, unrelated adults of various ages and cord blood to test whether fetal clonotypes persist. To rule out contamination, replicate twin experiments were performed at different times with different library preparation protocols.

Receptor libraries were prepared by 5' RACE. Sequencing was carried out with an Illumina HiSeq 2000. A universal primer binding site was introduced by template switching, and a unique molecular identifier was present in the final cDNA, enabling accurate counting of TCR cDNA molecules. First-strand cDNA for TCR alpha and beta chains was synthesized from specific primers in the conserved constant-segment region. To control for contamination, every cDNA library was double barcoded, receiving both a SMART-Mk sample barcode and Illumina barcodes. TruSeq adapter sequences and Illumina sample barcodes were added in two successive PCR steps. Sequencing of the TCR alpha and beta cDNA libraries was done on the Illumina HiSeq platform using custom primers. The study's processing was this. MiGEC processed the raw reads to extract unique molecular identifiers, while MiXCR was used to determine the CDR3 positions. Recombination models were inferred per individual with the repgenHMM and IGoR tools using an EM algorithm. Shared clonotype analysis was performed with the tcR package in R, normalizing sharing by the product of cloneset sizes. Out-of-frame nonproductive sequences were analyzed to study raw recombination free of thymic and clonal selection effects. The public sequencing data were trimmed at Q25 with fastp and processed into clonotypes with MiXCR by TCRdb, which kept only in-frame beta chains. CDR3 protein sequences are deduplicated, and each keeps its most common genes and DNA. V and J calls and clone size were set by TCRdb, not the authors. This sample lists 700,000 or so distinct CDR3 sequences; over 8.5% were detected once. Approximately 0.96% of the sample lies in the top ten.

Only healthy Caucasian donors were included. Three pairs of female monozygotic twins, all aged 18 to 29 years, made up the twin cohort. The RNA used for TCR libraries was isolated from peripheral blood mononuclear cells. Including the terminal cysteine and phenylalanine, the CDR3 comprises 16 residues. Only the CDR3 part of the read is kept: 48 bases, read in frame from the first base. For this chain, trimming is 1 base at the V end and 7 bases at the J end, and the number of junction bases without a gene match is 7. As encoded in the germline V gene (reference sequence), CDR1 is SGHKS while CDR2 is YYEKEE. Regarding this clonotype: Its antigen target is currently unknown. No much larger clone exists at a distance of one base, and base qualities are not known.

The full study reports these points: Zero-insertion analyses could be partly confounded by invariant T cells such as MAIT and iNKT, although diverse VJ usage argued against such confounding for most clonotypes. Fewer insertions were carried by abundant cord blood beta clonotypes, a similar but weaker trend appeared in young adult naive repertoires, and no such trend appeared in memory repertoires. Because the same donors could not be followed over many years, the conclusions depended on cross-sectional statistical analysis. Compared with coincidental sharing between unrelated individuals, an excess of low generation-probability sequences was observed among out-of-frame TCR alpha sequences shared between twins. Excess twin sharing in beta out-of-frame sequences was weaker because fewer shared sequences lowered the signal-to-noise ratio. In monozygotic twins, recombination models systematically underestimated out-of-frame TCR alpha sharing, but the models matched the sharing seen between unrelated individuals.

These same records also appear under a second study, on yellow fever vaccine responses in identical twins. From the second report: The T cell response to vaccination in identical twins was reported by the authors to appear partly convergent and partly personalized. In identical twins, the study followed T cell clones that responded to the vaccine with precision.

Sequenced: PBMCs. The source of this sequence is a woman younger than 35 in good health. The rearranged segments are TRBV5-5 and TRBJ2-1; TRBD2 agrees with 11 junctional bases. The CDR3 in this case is CASSLYSGGAGNEQFF. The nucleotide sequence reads TGTGCCAGCAGCTTGTATAGCGGGGGGGCTGGAAATGAGCAGTTCTTC. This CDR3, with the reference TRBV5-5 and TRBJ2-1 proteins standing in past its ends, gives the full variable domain DAGVTQSPTHLIKTRGQQVTLRCSPISGHKSVSWYQQVLGQGPQFIFQYYEKEERGRGNFPDRFSARQFPNYSSELNVNALLLGDSALYLCASSLYSGGAGNEQFFGPGTRLTVL.